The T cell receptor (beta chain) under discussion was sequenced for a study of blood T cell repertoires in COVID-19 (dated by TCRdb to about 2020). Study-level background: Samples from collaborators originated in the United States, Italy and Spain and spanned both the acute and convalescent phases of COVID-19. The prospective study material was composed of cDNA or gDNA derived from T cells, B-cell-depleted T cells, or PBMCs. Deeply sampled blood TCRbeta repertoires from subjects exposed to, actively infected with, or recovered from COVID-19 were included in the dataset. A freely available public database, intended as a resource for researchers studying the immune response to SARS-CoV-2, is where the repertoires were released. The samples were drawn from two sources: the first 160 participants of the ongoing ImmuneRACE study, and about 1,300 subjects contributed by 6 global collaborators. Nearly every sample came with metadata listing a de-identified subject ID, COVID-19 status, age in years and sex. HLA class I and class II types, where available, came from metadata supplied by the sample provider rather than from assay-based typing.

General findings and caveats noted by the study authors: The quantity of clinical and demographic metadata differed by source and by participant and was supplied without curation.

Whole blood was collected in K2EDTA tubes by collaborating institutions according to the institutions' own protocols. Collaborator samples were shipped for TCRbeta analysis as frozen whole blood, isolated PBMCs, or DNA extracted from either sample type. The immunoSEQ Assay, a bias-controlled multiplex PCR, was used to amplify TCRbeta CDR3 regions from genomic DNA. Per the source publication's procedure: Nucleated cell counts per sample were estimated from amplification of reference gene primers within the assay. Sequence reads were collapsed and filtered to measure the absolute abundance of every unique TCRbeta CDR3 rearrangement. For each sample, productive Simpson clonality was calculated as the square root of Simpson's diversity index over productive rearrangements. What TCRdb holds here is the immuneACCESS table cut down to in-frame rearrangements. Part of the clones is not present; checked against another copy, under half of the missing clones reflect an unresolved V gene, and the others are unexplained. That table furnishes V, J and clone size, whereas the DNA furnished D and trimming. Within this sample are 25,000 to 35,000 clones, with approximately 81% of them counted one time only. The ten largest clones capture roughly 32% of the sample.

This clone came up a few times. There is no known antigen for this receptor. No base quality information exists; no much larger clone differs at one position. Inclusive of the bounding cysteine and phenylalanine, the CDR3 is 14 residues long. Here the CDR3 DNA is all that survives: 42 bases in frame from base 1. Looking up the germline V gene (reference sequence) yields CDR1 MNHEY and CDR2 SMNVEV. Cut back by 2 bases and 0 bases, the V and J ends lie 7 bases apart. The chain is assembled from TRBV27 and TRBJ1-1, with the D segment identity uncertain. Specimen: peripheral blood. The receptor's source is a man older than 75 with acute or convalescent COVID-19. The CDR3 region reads CASSLRGLNTEAFF. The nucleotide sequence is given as TGTGCCAGCAGTTTAAGAGGCTTGAACACTGAAGCTTTCTTT.